Described below is a single T cell receptor (beta chain) sequence and its context. This specimen comes from a study of blood T cell repertoires in COVID-19. The method was immunoSEQ multiplex PCR; TCRdb's version includes in-frame clones alone and lacks a portion of them. Here the sample spans roughly 70,000 clones, more than 70% being singletons. Trimming cost V 3 bases and J 6 bases; bases outside gene matches: 6. The germline V gene encodes CDR1 KGHSH and CDR2 LQKENI. This CDR3 contains 14 residues. V is TRBV18 and J is TRBJ2-7; TRBD1 matches 9 bases. The TCR was taken from a man between 65 and 80 years old with active or convalescent COVID-19. The sample comprised peripheral blood. The CDR3: CASSPYTGGSEQYF. The CDR3, as DNA: TGTGCCAGCTCACCCTATACAGGGGGCTCCGAGCAGTACTTC.